The 12 T cell receptor beta chains below come from one sample, sequenced in a study of long-term antiretroviral therapy in people with HIV. Survey-level immunoSEQ v3.0 assays were run. Repertoires were generated with immunoSEQ multiplex PCR, while TCRdb's copy carries only in-frame clones and drops some. In the table there are fewer than 40,000 clones, 95% to 98% of which are singletons. Sequenced material: unsorted PBMCs, taken 6.9 years after starting antiretroviral therapy. The receptors come from a man between 25 and 39 years old with HIV.

This sequence joins TRBV30 and TRBJ1-2; D possibly corresponds to TRBD1 (6 bases). Looked up from germline, CDR1 is GTSNPN and CDR2 is SVGIG (reference sequence). CDR3 length: 12 residues. V was pared by 4 bases and J by 2 bases, with 8 bases between. The CDR3 reads CAWKGQNYGYTF. CDR3 bases: TGTGCCTGGAAAGGACAGAACTATGGCTACACCTTC.

This clone was recorded only once. This chain links TRBV29-1 with TRBJ2-3; TRBD2 agrees at 9 bases. This CDR3 is 16 amino acids long. Germline V CDR1 and CDR2: SQVTM, ANQGSEA. Trimming cost V 1 base and J 5 bases; bases outside gene matches: 10. The CDR3 loop is CSVEGRGGALVDTQYF. As DNA, the CDR3 is TGCAGCGTTGAAGGTCGCGGGGGGGCATTAGTAGATACGCAGTATTTT.

This chain joins TRBV19 and TRBJ2-4, with 7 positions matching TRBD1. Per germline, CDR1 LNHDA and CDR2 SQIVND (reference sequence). CDR3 length: 17 amino acids. Trimming removed 4 bases from V and 6 bases from J; junction bases left unmatched: 15. The DNA of the CDR3 is TGTGCCAGTAGTAGGCCTTTGACAGGGCTTACGAGAAACATTCAGTACTTC. Protein product: CASSRPLTGLTRNIQYF.

The CDR3 region is CASTDRINTEAFF. The CDR3 region has the DNA TGTGCCAGCACCGACAGAATTAACACTGAAGCTTTCTTT. This chain joins TRBV7-9 and TRBJ1-1, with a possible D match to TRBD1 (5 bases). V lost 7 bases and J lost 2, with 11 bases in between. This CDR3 spans 13 amino acids. Germline values: CDR1 SEHNR, CDR2 FQNEAQ (reference sequence).

This chain links TRBV5-6 with TRBJ1-2, with unresolved D. Per germline, CDR1 SGHDT and CDR2 YYEEEE. The V end was cut by 4 bases, the J end by 2 bases, with 6 bases between. The CDR3 runs to 12 residues. The CDR3 DNA reads TGTGCCAGCAGCCTTGAGAACTATGGCTACACCTTC. It specifies CASSLENYGYTF.

V usage is TRBV2 and J usage is TRBJ1-6, with unresolved D. The germline V gene has CDR1 SNHLY and CDR2 FYNNEI. The CDR3 extends over 17 amino acids. The V gene lost 6 bases and the J gene lost 0 bases, with 15 bases spanning the gap. The CDR3 region has the DNA TGTGCCAGCAGATTGAACAGTGGGAGCTCCTATAATTCACCCCTCCACTTT. Translating gives CASRLNSGSSYNSPLHF.

This clone was counted between two and nine times. This sequence joins TRBV4-3 and TRBJ2-1, with D possibly being TRBD1 or TRBD2 (5 bases each). V lost 5 bases and J lost 2, with 13 bases in between. The CDR3 runs to 15 residues. Germline-derived CDR1 and CDR2 are LGHNA and YSLEER. The CDR3 here is CASSSPGTAYNEQFF. CDR3 bases: TGCGCCAGCAGCTCCCCCGGGACGGCCTACAATGAGCAGTTCTTC.

The chain combines TRBV7-2 with TRBJ2-7; 8 bases map to TRBD2. Unmatched junction bases numbered 14, after V lost 6 bases and J lost 4 bases. The CDR3 is 16 residues long. Per the germline V gene, CDR1 is SGHTA and CDR2 is FQGNSA. This CDR3 is CASRFRGGEISYEQYF. The CDR3 nucleotides are TGTGCCAGCAGATTCCGGGGGGGGGAGATAAGTTACGAGCAGTACTTC.

J is TRBJ2-3 and V is TRBV9, with D hard to call. This CDR3 has 16 amino acids. The ends were cut back, 0 bases at V and 1 base at J, with 12 bases in the middle. Germline V CDR1 and CDR2: SGDLS, YYNGEE. In nucleotides, the CDR3 is TGTGCCAGCAGCGTAGGTCCGCACGGCGGCACAGATACGCAGTATTTT. As protein: CASSVGPHGGTDTQYF.

The chain is built from TRBV7-8 and TRBJ1-1; 8 bases line up with TRBD1. CDR1 is SGHVS and CDR2 is FQNEAQ in the germline V gene. This CDR3 has 13 residues. V was pared by 5 bases and J by 10 bases, with 9 bases of the junction left unmatched. DNA for the CDR3: TGTGCCAGCAGCCCAGGGACAGGCTTCGGAGCTTTCTTT. Its protein is CASSPGTGFGAFF.

The chain carries TRBV13 and TRBJ2-7; D gene uncertain. Trimming stripped 0 bases from V and 4 bases from J, with 7 bases between. Germline loops: CDR1 PRHDT, CDR2 FYEKMQ (reference sequence). This CDR3 is 13 amino acids long. The CDR3 DNA sequence: TGTGCCAGCAGCTTAGGGTCCGTTTACGAGCAGTACTTC. Encoded protein: CASSLGSVYEQYF. Based on the CDR3 plus reference TRBV13 and TRBJ2-7, the full variable domain is AAGVIQSPRHLIKEKRETATLKCYPIPRHDTVYWYQQGPGQDPQFLISFYEKMQSDKGSIPDRFSAQQFSDYHSELNMSSLELGDSALYFCASSLGSVYEQYFGPGTRLTVT.

The chain recombines TRBV4-2 with TRBJ1-2; 7 bases agree with TRBD1. The germline gives CDR1 LGHNA, CDR2 YNFKEQ. The CDR3 contains 17 residues. The junction had 14 bases not matched to a gene; V was cut back by 3 bases and J by 4 bases. The CDR3 is CASSQGRDREETYGYTF. The CDR3 DNA sequence: TGTGCCAGCAGCCAGGGCCGCGACAGGGAAGAAACCTATGGCTACACCTTC.